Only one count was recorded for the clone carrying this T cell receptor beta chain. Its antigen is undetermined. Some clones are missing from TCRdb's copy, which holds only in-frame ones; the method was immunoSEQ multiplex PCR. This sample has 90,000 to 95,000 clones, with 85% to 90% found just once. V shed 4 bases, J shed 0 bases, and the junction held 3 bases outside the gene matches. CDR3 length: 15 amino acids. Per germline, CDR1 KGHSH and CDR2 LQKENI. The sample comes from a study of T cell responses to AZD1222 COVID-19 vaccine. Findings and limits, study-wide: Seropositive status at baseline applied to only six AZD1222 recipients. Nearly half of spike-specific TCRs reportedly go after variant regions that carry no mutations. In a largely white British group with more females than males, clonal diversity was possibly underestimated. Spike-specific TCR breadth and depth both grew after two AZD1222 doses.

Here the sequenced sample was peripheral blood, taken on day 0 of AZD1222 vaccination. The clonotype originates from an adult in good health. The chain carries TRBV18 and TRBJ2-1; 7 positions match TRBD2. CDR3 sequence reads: CASSRGGSSYNEQFF. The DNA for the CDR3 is TGTGCCAGCTCACGCGGGGGAAGCTCCTACAATGAGCAGTTCTTC.